Each of the 32 T cell receptor beta chains below was sequenced from the same sample in a study of beta chain features in type 1 diabetes. Every isolated RNA sample was fully reverse transcribed, so sequencing captured expressed TCRB transcripts. Generated by immunoSEQ multiplex PCR, the TCRdb table keeps only in-frame clones and is missing some. The sample carries hundreds of thousands of clones, approximately 30% recorded once. The specimen sequenced was naive CD4+ T cells from blood. The receptors here all came from a man between 18 and 29 years old in good health.

As to this clone: Other nucleotide sequences from this sample produce the same CDR3. This chain links TRBV28 with TRBJ2-5, with D unclear. Germline CDR1 and CDR2: MDHEN and SYDVKM. CDR3 length: 13 residues. Trimming left V 3 bases short and J 1 base short, with 6 bases between. The CDR3 DNA is TGTGCCAGCAGTTTGGGCGGCCAAGAGACCCAGTACTTC. It specifies CASSLGGQETQYF.

Details on this clone: The DNA is left out, because the CDR3 cannot be placed on it with certainty; the CDR3 is given as TCRdb lists it. The rearrangement joins TRBV7-9 to TRBJ1-5; the table assigns TRBD1, which was not confirmed against the DNA. The CDR3 length equals 15 residues, ends included. Germline V gene lookup returns CDR1 SEHNR and CDR2 FQNEAQ (reference sequence). CDR3 loop: CASSFSGQGSQPQHF.

This clone was counted between two and nine times. The V gene is TRBV30, the J gene TRBJ2-1; 7 bases match TRBD2. From germline, CDR1 is GTSNPN and CDR2 SVGIG (reference sequence). The CDR3 is 17 amino acids. The trim removed 0 bases at V and 7 bases at J, leaving 15 bases unmatched. Here the CDR3 DNA reads TGTGCCTGGAGTGTGCCCTTCCTGCGGGAGTTTGGTAATGAGCAGTTCTTC. This encodes CAWSVPFLREFGNEQFF.

V is TRBV7-2 and J is TRBJ1-1; D is uncertain. V lost 1 base and J 1 base, leaving 7 bases between the germline ends. This CDR3 is built from 14 residues. Germline CDR1 is SGHTA and CDR2 is FQGNSA. CDR3 protein: CASSLDTANTEAFF. The CDR3 nucleotides read TGTGCCAGCAGCTTAGATACAGCGAACACTGAAGCTTTCTTT.

The chain couples TRBV7-3 to TRBJ2-3, with 9 bases that match TRBD1. The CDR3 runs to 14 residues. CDR1 and CDR2 from the germline V gene are SGHTA and FQGTGA. Trimming took 3 bases from V and 5 from J; bases not matched to a gene: 3. CDR3 protein: CASSFGQGRDTQYF. The CDR3 nucleotides are TGTGCCAGCAGCTTCGGACAGGGGAGAGATACGCAGTATTTT.

V is TRBV5-1 and J is TRBJ2-1, with D possibly being TRBD2 (5 bases). V lost 0 bases and J 5 bases, leaving 12 bases between the germline ends. This CDR3 is built from 15 residues. Germline loops: CDR1 SGHRS, CDR2 YFSETQ. CDR3 protein: CASSLDGPGNNEQFF. In DNA form, the CDR3 reads TGCGCCAGCAGCTTGGACGGACCGGGAAACAATGAGCAGTTCTTC.

The chain links TRBV9 to TRBJ1-5, with 7 nucleotides matching TRBD1. The CDR3 extends over 14 amino acids. V dropped 0 bases and J dropped 5; count of bases not matched to a gene: 2. Germline values: CDR1 SGDLS, CDR2 YYNGEE. CDR3 amino acids: CASSVGQGYQPQHF. The CDR3 DNA reads TGTGCCAGCAGCGTAGGACAGGGTTATCAGCCCCAGCATTTT.

This clone was seen a handful of times. V is TRBV2 and J is TRBJ2-1, with 9 bases that match TRBD2. The trim removed 11 bases at V and 0 bases at J, leaving 5 bases unmatched. CDR3 length: 14 residues. The germline V gene has CDR1 SNHLY and CDR2 FYNNEI. The CDR3 region has the DNA TGTGCCGTCATTAGCGGGAGCTCCTACAATGAGCAGTTCTTC. It translates to CAVISGSSYNEQFF. The variable domain in full, completed from reference TRBV2 and TRBJ2-1, reads EPEVTQTPSHQVTQMGQEVILRCVPISNHLYFYWYRQILGQKVEFLVSFYNNEISEKSEIFDDQFSVERPDGSNFTLKIRSTKLEDSAMYFCAVISGSSYNEQFFGPGTRLTVL.

This chain connects TRBV5-1 to TRBJ2-1; 10 bases map to TRBD2. Germline V gives CDR1 SGHRS, CDR2 YFSETQ. The CDR3 length is 13 residues. The trim removed 0 bases at V and 11 bases at J, leaving 2 bases unmatched. For the CDR3, the DNA is TGCGCCAGCAGCTTGGAACTAGCGGGACAGCAGTTCTTC. Its protein product is CASSLELAGQQFF.

This clone turned up a few times. CDR3 nucleotide sequence: TGTGCCTGGAGTGTGGGACAGGGGACCTCTCAAGAGACCCAGTACTTC. Its translation: CAWSVGQGTSQETQYF. This chain links TRBV30 with TRBJ2-5; 10 nucleotides match TRBD1. Germline trimming cut 0 bases from V and 2 bases from J; bases unmatched to any gene: 6. Germline CDR1 is GTSNPN and CDR2 is SVGIG (reference sequence). This CDR3 contains 16 residues.

The V and J genes are TRBV28 and TRBJ2-1; 12 bases fit TRBD2. The CDR3 extends over 15 amino acids. Germline V lookup: CDR1 MDHEN, CDR2 SYDVKM. Germline trimming cut 6 bases from V and 6 bases from J; bases unmatched to any gene: 6. Here the CDR3 DNA reads TGTGCCAGCAGCCGGACTAGCGGGGCTTCCAATGAGCAGTTCTTC. Amino acid sequence: CASSRTSGASNEQFF.

The rearrangement joins TRBV4-1 to TRBJ2-1, with D uncertain. This CDR3 has 14 residues. The V end lost 2 bases, the J end lost 2 bases, and 7 bases lay between the germline ends. Germline V gives CDR1 MGHRA, CDR2 YSYEKL. CDR3: CASSQMGTYNEQFF. CDR3 nucleotide sequence: TGCGCCAGCAGCCAAATGGGGACCTACAATGAGCAGTTCTTC.

The sample holds one count of this clone. The chain combines TRBV9 with TRBJ1-5; tentatively, D is TRBD1 (5 bases). The CDR3 has 13 amino acids. Germline V gene data show CDR1 as SGDLS and CDR2 as YYNGEE. Between the trimmed V and J ends, which lost 2 bases and 7 bases, there was a span of 10 bases. The CDR3: CASSVTGAQPQHF. The CDR3 DNA reads as TGTGCCAGCAGCGTCACAGGAGCCCAGCCCCAGCATTTT.

The chain recombines TRBV5-1 with TRBJ1-5; unclear D gene. This CDR3 region has 16 residues. The V gene lost 3 bases and the J gene lost 4 bases, with 17 bases spanning the gap. Germline-derived CDR1 and CDR2 are SGHRS and YFSETQ. The CDR3, as DNA: TGCGCCAGCAGCTGCCTGGTCGCCAGCAGGAATCAGCCCCAGCATTTT. This translates into CASSCLVASRNQPQHF. The full variable domain, completed using reference TRBV5-1 and TRBJ1-5, is KAGVTQTPRYLIKTRGQQVTLSCSPISGHRSVSWYQQTPGQGLQFLFEYFSETQRNKGNFPGRFSGRQFSNSRSEMNVSTLELGDSALYLCASSCLVASRNQPQHFGDGTRLSIL.

This clone was recorded a few times. The rearrangement links TRBV30 to TRBJ2-2; 12 bases are shared with TRBD2. The CDR3 extends over 15 amino acids. Germline assignment: CDR1 GTSNPN and CDR2 SVGIG (reference sequence). V gave up 2 bases and J gave up 6 bases; unmatched junction bases: 4. CDR3: CAWSPSGRGAGELFF. The CDR3 DNA sequence: TGTGCCTGGAGTCCTAGCGGGAGGGGAGCCGGGGAGCTGTTTTTT.

The genes are TRBV5-1 and TRBJ2-5; D perhaps matches TRBD2 (6 bases). Germline V lookup: CDR1 SGHRS, CDR2 YFSETQ. The CDR3 is made up of 15 amino acids. V was clipped by 2 bases and J by 5 bases, with 16 bases between them. DNA for the CDR3: TGCGCCAGCAGCTTCCAGCGGGCCCGTGATGAGACCCAGTACTTC. It encodes CASSFQRARDETQYF.

This clone was seen only a few times. The gene calls are TRBV29-1 and TRBJ2-5, with D hard to call. There are 11 residues in the CDR3. Per germline, CDR1 SQVTM and CDR2 ANQGSEA. Trimming took 7 bases from V and 5 from J, leaving 11 bases between them. The CDR3 sequence is CSADEVETQYF. The CDR3 DNA follows: TGCAGCGCCGACGAGGTGGAGACCCAGTACTTC.

This clone turned up a few times. The chain is built from TRBV2 and TRBJ2-5, with 10 bases lining up with TRBD2. This CDR3 region has 12 residues. The germline V gene has CDR1 SNHLY and CDR2 FYNNEI. V gave up 6 bases and J gave up 5 bases; unmatched junction bases: 0. CDR3 DNA: TGTGCCAGCAGGGGACTAGCGGAGACCCAGTACTTC. As protein: CASRGLAETQYF.

This sequence joins TRBV30 and TRBJ1-5, with 7 bases aligning to TRBD1. V lost 3 bases and J lost 5; bases outside the gene matches: 4. The CDR3 has 13 residues. Germline CDR1 GTSNPN, CDR2 SVGIG (reference sequence). CDR3 residues: CAWRQGFDQPQHF. Here the CDR3 DNA reads TGTGCCTGGAGACAGGGGTTCGATCAGCCCCAGCATTTT.

The table lists this clone with a few counts. The CDR3 sequence: CASSLGDGFYEQYF. DNA for the CDR3: TGCGCCAGCAGCTTGGGAGACGGATTCTACGAGCAGTACTTC. The chain employs TRBV5-1 and TRBJ2-7; the D is unclear. This CDR3 is built from 14 residues. V lost 0 bases to trimming and J lost 3 bases, with 10 bases between them. Germline V gene lookup returns CDR1 SGHRS and CDR2 YFSETQ. The full variable domain, in which reference TRBV5-1 and TRBJ2-7 provide the parts outside the CDR3, is KAGVTQTPRYLIKTRGQQVTLSCSPISGHRSVSWYQQTPGQGLQFLFEYFSETQRNKGNFPGRFSGRQFSNSRSEMNVSTLELGDSALYLCASSLGDGFYEQYFGPGTRLTVT.

This clone was recorded a few times. CDR3 sequence reads: CASSLGDPGGGNQPQHF. The CDR3 nucleotides are TGTGCCAGCAGCCTTGGGGACCCCGGCGGGGGCAATCAGCCCCAGCATTTT. This chain joins TRBV7-9 and TRBJ1-5; weak D call: TRBD1 (5 bases). The CDR3 sequence is 17 residues long. V was pared by 5 bases and J by 2 bases, with 19 bases between. Germline assignment: CDR1 SEHNR and CDR2 FQNEAQ (reference sequence).

The V gene is TRBV16, the J gene TRBJ2-5, with 10 bases fitting TRBD1. Matching the DNA end better, TRBJ2-7 makes the J call doubtful. The length of the CDR3 is 14 residues. Germline CDR1 reads KGHSY; CDR2 reads FQNENV. DNA for the CDR3: TGTGCCAGCAGCCGAGACAGGGGGCTGTACGAGCAGTACTTC. Translation: CASSRDRGLYEQYF.

The chain employs TRBV5-1 and TRBJ2-7; D may be TRBD1 (6 bases). CDR1 and CDR2 from the germline V gene are SGHRS and YFSETQ. The CDR3 is 14 amino acids. V was trimmed by 4 bases and J by 5 bases, leaving 16 bases between them. Here the CDR3 reads CASSPGQPGNEQYF. CDR3 bases: TGCGCCAGCAGCCCCGGACAGCCTGGGAACGAGCAGTACTTC.

The chain recombines TRBV6-5 with TRBJ2-7; D gene ambiguous. CDR3 length equals 12 residues. CDR1 MNHEY and CDR2 SVGAGI come from the germline V gene. Between the trimmed V and J ends, which lost 5 bases and 4 bases, there was a span of 9 bases. The CDR3 spells CASSDPSYEQYF. CDR3 bases: TGTGCCAGCAGTGACCCTTCGTACGAGCAGTACTTC.

This clone occurred a few times. This chain connects TRBV7-7 to TRBJ2-7; D not certain. Trimming pared 6 bases from V and 1 base from J, leaving 13 bases between. Germline CDR1 reads SSHAT; CDR2 reads FNYEAQ (reference sequence). The length of the CDR3 is 14 residues. Written as DNA, the CDR3 is TGTGCCAGCAGTCCGCAACTGGGATCCTACGAGCAGTACTTC. This gives the protein CASSPQLGSYEQYF.

This chain connects TRBV30 to TRBJ2-1; either TRBD1 or TRBD2 may fit D (6 bases each). Trimming shortened V by 4 bases and J by 15 bases, and 19 bases separated the two germline ends. CDR1 is GTSNPN and CDR2 is SVGIG in the germline V gene (reference sequence). This CDR3 has 12 residues. CDR3 loop: CAWTGGGPVPFF. CDR3 DNA sequence: TGTGCCTGGACAGGAGGGGGTCCCGTCCCGTTCTTC.

This clone was detected only a few times. The V gene is TRBV30, the J gene TRBJ2-5, with D possibly being TRBD1 or TRBD2 (5 bases each). V was pared by 2 bases and J by 7 bases, with 23 bases between. The CDR3 is made up of 16 amino acids. Germline-derived CDR1 and CDR2 are GTSNPN and SVGIG (reference sequence). In DNA, the CDR3 is TGTGCCTGGAGTAGTCCCCTCCGGGACCTAGGAGGGACCCAGTACTTC. Its translation is CAWSSPLRDLGGTQYF.

This chain joins TRBV10-3 and TRBJ1-2, with 9 bases that match TRBD1. The CDR3 sequence is 14 residues long. Germline-derived CDR1 and CDR2 are ENHRY and SYGVKD. J lost 2 bases, V lost 8 bases, and 6 bases had no gene match. The CDR3 is CAILGQGPNYGYTF. In nucleotides, the CDR3 is TGTGCCATCCTGGGACAGGGACCGAACTATGGCTACACCTTC.

The rearrangement uses TRBV28 and TRBJ2-7, with 11 bases matching TRBD2. Germline CDR1 MDHEN, CDR2 SYDVKM. V was pared by 0 bases and J by 2 bases, with 6 bases of the junction left unmatched. The CDR3 contains 17 residues. The CDR3 here is CASSLWTSGITTYEQYF. CDR3 in DNA: TGTGCCAGCAGTTTATGGACTAGCGGGATTACGACCTACGAGCAGTACTTC.

This clone was picked up a small number of times. The chain couples TRBV29-1 to TRBJ2-3; D perhaps matches TRBD2 (5 bases). The germline V gene has CDR1 SQVTM and CDR2 ANQGSEA. V lost 4 bases to trimming and J lost 2 bases, with 16 bases between them. This CDR3 has 15 residues. The CDR3 sequence is CSVGQLAIATDTQYF. In nucleotides, the CDR3 is TGCAGCGTTGGGCAGCTAGCCATAGCCACAGATACGCAGTATTTT.

V usage is TRBV2 and J usage is TRBJ1-5; D possibly corresponds to TRBD1 (6 bases). In germline, CDR1 is SNHLY, CDR2 FYNNEI. The length of the CDR3 is 13 residues. The DNA for the CDR3 is TGTGCATGCAGGGACACGAACAATCAGCCCCAGCATTTT. Translating it yields CACRDTNNQPQHF.

The chain recombines TRBV2 with TRBJ2-1; TRBD2 matches at 9 bases. The germline gives CDR1 SNHLY, CDR2 FYNNEI. V shed 3 bases, J shed 2 bases, and the junction held 2 bases outside the gene matches. The CDR3 totals 15 residues. The CDR3, as DNA: TGTGCCAGCAGTGAGCGGGAGGGAGCCTACAATGAGCAGTTCTTC. Amino acid sequence: CASSEREGAYNEQFF.